This T cell receptor beta chain was documented in a study of metastatic and nonmetastatic thyroid tumors. For the study at large: Comparative analysis of repertoires was undertaken across blood and tumor or nodule tissue obtained from malignant and benign thyroid patients. Findings of the study overall: The reported finding was significantly higher TCR beta diversity in malignant thyroid tumors relative to benign nodules, in blood and tumor.

Judged by abundance, this clone is medium-sized. Its antigen is not known. None of the patients had undergone any treatment ahead of thyroid surgery. The CDR3 length is 16 residues. CDR1 LNHNV and CDR2 YYDKDF come from the germline V gene (reference sequence). V shed 2 bases and J 6 bases; nucleotides not matched to a gene: 5. In the original workflow: A distant-metastasis classifier for papillary thyroid cancer was built using CDR3 differences across clinicopathological groups. TCRdb re-analyzed the PCR reads through MiXCR. TCRdb assigned the V and J calls; the authors' analysis was not used. The sample lists approximately 40,000 clones, about an eighth seen once, with around 25% in the top ten.

The chain carries TRBV15 and TRBJ1-5; 12 positions match TRBD1. Specimen: blood. The TCR was taken from a female donor with papillary thyroid cancer or a benign thyroid nodule (not recorded which). Some clones in this sample may be carry-over from other donors' samples. The CDR3 here is CATSRTGTGGPQPQHF. In DNA form, the CDR3 reads TGTGCCACCAGCAGAACCGGGACAGGGGGCCCTCAGCCCCAGCATTTT.